Listed below are T cell receptor beta chains from one sample, sequenced in a study of T cells in Graves' hyperthyroidism and ophthalmopathy. MiXCR, run by TCRdb on the multiplex PCR reads, gives a single entry per CDR3 protein. The table includes roughly 400,000 distinct CDR3 sequences, about an eighth detected once. Source material: blood. These receptors were taken from a man between 45 and 60 years old with Graves' ophthalmopathy. The CDR3 runs from the conserved cysteine through the conserved F or W. The D gene is left open where the match is weak. Some rows mark clone size as missing; the rest say once, few, many or name a class of expanded clone.

v_call	j_call	clone_size	d_call	cdr3_aa	cdr3_nt
TRBV6-5	TRBJ1-2	many	-	CASSYSGQTTNGYTF	TGTGCCAGCAGTTACTCGGGGCAGACAACCAACGGCTACACCTTC
TRBV5-1	TRBJ2-3	many	TRBD2	CASSHGLAGDTQYF	TGCGCCAGCAGCCACGGACTAGCAGGAGATACGCAGTATTTT
TRBV9	TRBJ1-1	-	-	CASSVQVGTEAFF	TGTGCCAGCAGCGTTCAGGTGGGGACTGAAGCTTTCTTT
TRBV7-3	TRBJ2-7	many	-	CASSSPGTRDSYEQYF	TGTGCCAGCAGCTCTCCCGGGACTCGAGATTCCTACGAGCAGTACTTC
TRBV5-1	TRBJ2-2	-	-	CASSLEGGTNTGELFF	TGCGCCAGCAGCTTGGAAGGGGGAACGAACACCGGGGAGCTGTTTTTT
TRBV28	TRBJ2-2	-	TRBD2	CASSLVAGGPRTGELFF	TGTGCCAGCAGTTTGGTTGCGGGAGGGCCCCGGACCGGGGAGCTGTTTTTT
TRBV2	TRBJ2-1	few	TRBD1	CASTLPRGGTGYNEQFF	TGTGCCAGCACGCTCCCTAGGGGCGGGACAGGTTACAATGAGCAGTTCTTC
TRBV12-3/TRBV12-4	TRBJ2-7	few	TRBD1	CASSYRGTYEQYF	TGTGCCAGCAGTTACAGGGGAACCTACGAGCAGTACTTC
TRBV28	TRBJ1-1	many	-	CASSGQDTEAFF	TGTGCCAGCAGCGGACAAGACACTGAAGCTTTCTTT
TRBV7-8	TRBJ2-1	-	TRBD2	CASSPIPRLAGSNEQFF	TGTGCCAGCAGCCCCATACCCCGACTAGCGGGGTCAAATGAGCAGTTCTTC
TRBV5-1	TRBJ2-1	many	TRBD2	CASSHSSGNPYNEQFF	TGCGCCAGCAGCCACTCTAGCGGAAACCCCTACAATGAGCAGTTCTTC
TRBV27	TRBJ2-4	few	-	CASSVTDLAKNIQYF	TGTGCCAGCAGCGTGACAGACTTAGCCAAAAACATTCAGTACTTC
TRBV3-1	TRBJ1-6	many	-	CASSQEGGRLHF	TGTGCCAGCAGCCAAGAGGGGGGGAGACTCCACTTT
TRBV18	TRBJ2-1	once	-	CVSSRPGTGWANEQFF	TGTGTCAGCTCAAGGCCCGGTACAGGGTGGGCCAATGAGCAGTTCTTC
TRBV30	TRBJ2-7	many	-	CAWSVRGNYEQYF	TGTGCCTGGAGTGTACGGGGGAACTACGAGCAGTACTTC
TRBV13	TRBJ2-1	few	TRBD2	CASGAGKGDEQFF	TGTGCCAGCGGAGCGGGAAAGGGCGATGAGCAGTTCTTC
TRBV19	TRBJ1-2	-	TRBD1	CASSTGAGYTF	TGTGCCAGTAGCACAGGGGCCGGCTACACCTTC
TRBV28	TRBJ2-7	many	-	CASSLEGASSYEQYF	TGTGCCAGCAGTTTGGAAGGGGCGAGCTCCTACGAGCAGTACTTC
TRBV28	TRBJ1-1	many	-	CASSPPKGHGGAFF	TGTGCCAGCAGCCCCCCGAAGGGCCACGGCGGAGCTTTCTTT
TRBV9	TRBJ2-1	many	-	CASSVSPNDNEQFF	TGTGCCAGCAGCGTAAGCCCCAACGACAATGAGCAGTTCTTC
TRBV30	TRBJ2-1	many	TRBD2	CAWSVGLAGGTYNEQFF	TGTGCCTGGAGTGTTGGATTGGCGGGAGGGACCTACAATGAGCAGTTCTTC
TRBV6-2/TRBV6-3	TRBJ2-1	few	-	CASSTLPGTINNEQFF	TGTGCCAGCAGTACCCTCCCCGGGACAATTAACAATGAGCAGTTCTTC
TRBV27	TRBJ1-4	few	-	CASRGEEKLFF	TGTGCCAGCAGAGGAGAGGAAAAACTGTTTTTT
TRBV18	TRBJ2-5	-	-	CASSPTTDTARYF	TGTGCCAGCTCACCAACGACGGACACCGCGAGGTACTTC
TRBV6-1	TRBJ2-5	few	TRBD2	CASFTPGGGETQYF	TGTGCCAGCTTCACCCCGGGGGGTGGAGAGACCCAGTACTTC
TRBV5-1	TRBJ2-5	many	TRBD2	CASSQPSGSGQETQYF	TGCGCCAGCAGCCAACCTAGCGGGAGCGGCCAAGAGACCCAGTACTTC
TRBV28	TRBJ1-6	many	TRBD1	CASSPRQGYSPLHF	TGTGCCAGCAGTCCCAGACAGGGCTATTCACCCCTCCACTTT
TRBV5-5	TRBJ1-5	many	-	CASSRRTAGNQPQHF	TGTGCCAGCAGCCGTCGGACCGCCGGAAATCAGCCCCAGCATTTT
TRBV7-8	TRBJ2-7	few	-	CASSPTEKGYEQYF	TGTGCCAGCAGCCCGACAGAGAAGGGCTACGAGCAGTACTTC
TRBV2	TRBJ2-1	many	-	CASNTGRGLGAEQFF	TGTGCCAGCAACACAGGGAGGGGACTGGGAGCTGAGCAGTTCTTC
TRBV2	TRBJ2-7	many	-	CASSYSPGASYEQYF	TGTGCCAGCAGTTATTCGCCAGGGGCGTCCTACGAGCAGTACTTC
TRBV30	TRBJ2-2	-	-	CAWTSVGPGYGELFF	TGTGCCTGGACATCCGTAGGGCCCGGATACGGGGAGCTGTTTTTT
TRBV6-1	TRBJ1-1	many	-	CASNPPSGLHTEAFF	TGTGCCAGCAATCCACCTTCGGGGTTACACACTGAAGCTTTCTTT
TRBV7-8	TRBJ1-4	many	-	CASSLETQGNEKLFF	TGTGCCAGCAGCTTAGAGACCCAGGGGAATGAAAAACTGTTTTTT
TRBV12-5	TRBJ1-2	-	TRBD1	CASGLSMDRTYGYTF	TGTGCTAGTGGTTTGTCTATGGACAGGACCTATGGCTACACCTTC
TRBV3-1	TRBJ2-1	many	TRBD2	CASSQWASGGDNEQFF	TGTGCCAGCAGCCAATGGGCCAGCGGGGGGGACAATGAGCAGTTCTTC
TRBV7-9	TRBJ2-7	few	-	CASSLGDPDYNEQYF	TGTGCCAGCAGCCTCGGGGACCCTGACTACAACGAGCAGTACTTC
TRBV7-9	TRBJ1-1	many	-	CAGKKNTEAFF	TGTGCCGGCAAAAAGAACACTGAAGCTTTCTTT
TRBV2	TRBJ2-3	many	-	CASSMGLPRGHTDTQYF	TGTGCCAGCAGCATGGGACTACCGCGGGGGCACACAGATACGCAGTATTTT
TRBV19	TRBJ1-5	-	TRBD1	CASSRDRGRINQPQHF	TGTGCCAGTAGCCGGGACAGGGGGCGCATCAATCAGCCCCAGCATTTT
TRBV15	TRBJ2-2	-	-	CATSDGPNTGELFF	TGTGCCACCAGCGATGGTCCGAACACCGGGGAGCTGTTTTTT
TRBV6-1	TRBJ2-6	few	-	CASSDLTGPGANVLTF	TGTGCCAGCAGTGATCTGACAGGCCCTGGGGCCAACGTCCTGACTTTC
TRBV28	TRBJ2-7	many	TRBD2	CASTRGTSGVYEQYF	TGTGCCAGCACCCGGGGAACTAGCGGGGTTTACGAGCAGTACTTC
TRBV12-3/TRBV12-4	TRBJ1-5	few	-	CASSFEFGTRHF	TGTGCCAGCAGTTTCGAGTTCGGGACTAGACATTTT
TRBV11-3	TRBJ2-1	many	-	CASSLRRGSSYNEQFF	TGTGCCAGCAGCTTGCGCCGGGGGAGCTCCTACAATGAGCAGTTCTTC
TRBV6-6	TRBJ2-3	-	TRBD2	CASSYGAGGADTQYF	TGTGCCAGCAGTTACGGAGCGGGAGGGGCAGATACGCAGTATTTT
TRBV7-9	TRBJ2-3	-	-	CASTHAGTTTDTQYF	TGTGCCAGCACTCACGCCGGGACAACCACAGATACGCAGTATTTT
TRBV7-8	TRBJ2-5	-	-	CASSSPLVGAQYF	TGTGCCAGCAGCTCCCCTTTGGTTGGGGCCCAGTACTTC
TRBV4-1	TRBJ2-1	few	TRBD2	CASSPDLAVNNEQFF	TGCGCCAGCAGCCCGGACCTAGCGGTAAACAATGAGCAGTTCTTC
TRBV20-1	TRBJ1-6	many	TRBD1	CSAHTGGSHNSPLHF	TGCAGTGCTCACACAGGGGGCTCGCATAATTCACCCCTCCACTTT
TRBV11-2	TRBJ1-1	many	-	CASSFGLRDTEAFF	TGTGCCAGCAGCTTTGGGTTACGGGATACTGAAGCTTTCTTT